The sequence of this T cell receptor beta chain was determined in a study of CD8+ T cells in alopecia areata. Notes on the study in general: Scalp clonality decreased significantly with tofacitinib, and so did expanded CD8+ clones among the top 100. Many of the expanded lesional clones endured in scalp and blood while on tofacitinib.

Comments on this clone: Its antigen is not identified.

V shed 2 bases and J shed 4 bases, with 8 bases lying between them. Germline assignment: CDR1 MNHEY and CDR2 SMNVEV (reference sequence). The CDR3 is made up of 13 amino acids. Once RNA had been extracted, it was reverse transcribed into cDNA to act as the sequencing template. The data were produced by immunoSEQ multiplex PCR, yet TCRdb's version contains in-frame clones alone and is incomplete. The sample consists of around 160,000 clones, around three fifths of them appearing once. Stated treatment: oral pan-JAK inhibitor, 5-10 mg twice daily. The sequenced sample was CD4+ T cells sorted from blood, obtained at week 24, from a patient treated with tofacitinib. This sequence joins TRBV27 and TRBJ1-2; possible D gene TRBD1, 5 bases. This receptor was identified in a human donor with alopecia areata. CDR3 sequence reads: CASSLGGTYGYTF. The CDR3 DNA is TGTGCCAGCAGTTTAGGGGGGACCTATGGCTACACCTTC.